The 20 T cell receptor beta chains in this list originate from one sample, sequenced in a study of Ad26.COV2.S vaccination and SARS-CoV-2 variants. The treatment here: 19 received Ad26.COV2.S at low or high dose, single or two shots; 5 received placebo; per-sample allocation not given. Sample collection was performed on day 63 after the first vaccine or placebo injection. Assay: immunoSEQ multiplex PCR; the TCRdb copy retains only in-frame clones and omits some. The profile covers some 390,000 clones, with roughly nine tenths appearing a single time and roughly 3.5% taken by the ten largest. This material consisted of peripheral blood, taken in a trial of Ad26.COV2.S vaccine versus placebo. The receptors shown here come from a person aged 18-60 years who received the Ad26.COV2.S COVID-19 vaccine or a placebo.

The V gene is TRBV2, the J gene TRBJ1-2; 9 bases line up with TRBD1. This CDR3 is built from 14 residues. Per germline, CDR1 SNHLY and CDR2 FYNNEI. Trimming cost V 4 bases and J 7 bases; bases outside gene matches: 7. The CDR3 sequence: CASSVGQGEIGYTF. The CDR3 DNA reads as TGTGCCAGCAGTGTGGGACAGGGAGAAATTGGCTACACCTTC.

This clone appeared once. The chain is built from TRBV21-1 and TRBJ1-1. TRBV21-1 is listed as a pseudogene. The CDR3 has 15 amino acids. The CDR3 DNA sequence: TGTGCCAGCAGCAAAAGATGCCGGACGAACACTGAAGCTTTCTTT. This gives the protein CASSKRCRTNTEAFF.

This sequence joins TRBV4-1 and TRBJ1-2; D is unclear. The germline V gene encodes CDR1 MGHRA and CDR2 YSYEKL. The CDR3 runs 13 residues. The V end lost 6 bases, the J end lost 4 bases, and 12 bases lay between the germline ends. The CDR3 sequence: CASRSDHAYGYTF. The CDR3 DNA sequence: TGCGCCAGCAGGTCGGACCACGCCTATGGCTACACCTTC.

The J gene is TRBJ2-6, the V gene TRBV4-1; D tentatively fits TRBD1 or TRBD2 (5 bases each). With 1 base removed from V and 0 bases from J, the gap between germline ends came to 10 bases. The CDR3 covers 17 residues. The V gene's germline CDR1 is MGHRA and CDR2 YSYEKL. Here the CDR3 DNA reads TGCGCCAGCAGCCAAGTGGGACGCCGCTCTGGGGCCAACGTCCTGACTTTC. This codes for CASSQVGRRSGANVLTF.

The table lists this clone with a count of one. This sample also contains other DNA sequences that code for the same CDR3. This chain joins TRBV3-1 (or the pseudogene TRBV3-2) and TRBJ1-1; D gene ambiguous. Germline lookup yields CDR1 LGHDT and CDR2 YNNKEL (reference sequence). The CDR3 is 12 amino acids. Trimming stripped 1 base from V and 2 bases from J, with 2 bases between. This CDR3 is CASSQVNTEAFF. Written as DNA, the CDR3 is TGTGCCAGCAGCCAAGTAAACACTGAAGCTTTCTTT.

V and J are TRBV5-1 and TRBJ1-2; TRBD1 aligns across 12 bases. Germline CDR1 SGHRS, CDR2 YFSETQ. Trimming cost V 3 bases and J 4 bases; bases outside gene matches: 1. The CDR3 is 14 amino acids. In nucleotides, the CDR3 is TGCGCCAGCAGCTCGGGACAGGGGGCCTATGGCTACACCTTC. It yields the protein CASSSGQGAYGYTF.

The chain uses TRBV7-9 and TRBJ2-5; a weak D match, TRBD1 (7 bases). This CDR3 has 14 residues. Germline loops: CDR1 SEHNR, CDR2 FQNEAQ (reference sequence). The V end lost 7 bases, the J end lost 2 bases, and 14 bases lay between the germline ends. CDR3 region: CASTQTGRQETQYF. For the CDR3, the DNA is TGTGCCAGCACTCAGACAGGGAGGCAAGAGACCCAGTACTTC. The full variable domain, its missing parts supplied by reference TRBV7-9 and TRBJ2-5, is DTGVSQNPRHKITKRGQNVTFRCDPISEHNRLYWYRQTLGQGPEFLTYFQNEAQLEKSRLLSDRFSAERPKGSFSTLEIQRTEQGDSAMYLCASTQTGRQETQYFGPGTRLLVL.

CDR3 region: CATAGLMNTGELFF. CDR3 nucleotide sequence: TGTGCCACTGCGGGACTCATGAACACCGGGGAGCTGTTTTTT. V is TRBV15 and J is TRBJ2-2; a possible D gene is TRBD2 (6 bases). CDR1 and CDR2 from the germline V gene are LNHNV and YYDKDF (reference sequence). The length of the CDR3 is 14 residues. The V end lost 9 bases, the J end lost 1 base, and 12 bases lay between the germline ends.

This sequence joins TRBV7-9 and TRBJ2-5, with D perhaps matching TRBD1 or TRBD2 (5 bases each). The length of the CDR3 is 19 residues. CDR1 SEHNR and CDR2 FQNEAQ come from the germline V gene (reference sequence). The V end lost 3 bases, the J end lost 0 bases, and 23 bases lay between the germline ends. CDR3 nucleotide sequence: TGTGCCAGCAGCTTGAGTCAGTTATGGGACGAGGGGTACCAAGAGACCCAGTACTTC. This translates into CASSLSQLWDEGYQETQYF.

A remark on this clone: Germline and junction disagree at one end, which may indicate a read error. The chain employs TRBV6-5 and TRBJ2-5; TRBD1 matches at 7 bases. Per germline, CDR1 MNHEY and CDR2 SVGAGI. This CDR3 comprises 13 residues. CDR3 DNA: TGTGCCAGCAGTAGACAGGGACAAGGGACCCAGTACTTC. Translated: CASSRQGQGTQYF.

The V call is TRBV19, the J call TRBJ1-1; D call uncertain. The CDR3 covers 16 residues. The germline V gene encodes CDR1 LNHDA and CDR2 SQIVND (reference sequence). Deletions cut 4 bases from V and 0 bases from J, with 15 bases between. The CDR3 DNA reads as TGTGCCAGTAGTAAGGTCCTTTCAGCAGTGAACACTGAAGCTTTCTTT. Translation gives CASSKVLSAVNTEAFF.

The gene calls are TRBV7-8 and TRBJ1-2; 9 positions match TRBD1. Per the germline V gene, CDR1 is SGHVS and CDR2 is FQNEAQ. This CDR3 is built from 15 residues. Trimming cost V 4 bases and J 3 bases; bases outside gene matches: 6. The CDR3 DNA follows: TGTGCCAGCAGCTCGATAACAGGGGGCGACTATGGCTACACCTTC. Translation gives CASSSITGGDYGYTF.

The chain recombines TRBV5-1 with TRBJ1-1; the D is unclear. The CDR3 has 18 amino acids. The ends were cut back, 1 base at V and 0 bases at J, with 19 bases in the middle. Germline V lookup: CDR1 SGHRS, CDR2 YFSETQ. In DNA form, the CDR3 reads TGCGCCAGCAGCTTGAGGCCTTTGGGCAGTACCTTGAACACTGAAGCTTTCTTT. This encodes CASSLRPLGSTLNTEAFF.

This chain uses TRBV10-3 with TRBJ1-5; weak D call: TRBD1 (5 bases). CDR1 and CDR2 (germline): ENHRY, SYGVKD. The germline V and J ends were trimmed by 4 bases and 3 bases, with 13 bases remaining between them. The CDR3 totals 15 residues. CDR3 nucleotides: TGTGCCATCAGTGGCGGGGGGGAGGTCAATCAGCCCCAGCATTTT. This sequence encodes CAISGGGEVNQPQHF.

The V call is TRBV5-1, the J call TRBJ2-5, with D perhaps matching TRBD1 (6 bases). CDR3 length: 14 amino acids. The germline V gene has CDR1 SGHRS and CDR2 YFSETQ. V shed 3 bases and J shed 2 bases, with 11 bases lying between them. The CDR3 region has the DNA TGCGCCAGCAGCTCGGACAGTACACAAGAGACCCAGTACTTC. Its translation is CASSSDSTQETQYF.

The chain is built from TRBV24-1 and TRBJ1-6, with 7 bases identical to TRBD1. The CDR3 sequence is 15 residues long. Germline V gene sequence: CDR1 KGHDR, CDR2 SFDVKD. After removal of 7 bases from V and 4 bases from J, the junction contained 6 bases not matched to a gene. CDR3 in amino acids: CATRGGQLYNSPLHF. The CDR3 coding sequence is TGTGCCACCAGGGGGGGACAGCTTTATAATTCACCCCTCCACTTT.

The chain has TRBV6-5 and TRBJ1-5, with 10 bases that match TRBD1. Losses at the gene ends were 6 bases for V and 6 bases for J; bases not matched to a gene: 2. The CDR3 extends over 13 amino acids. Germline CDR1 is MNHEY and CDR2 is SVGAGI. In nucleotides, the CDR3 is TGTGCCAGCAGCCGGGACAGGGGTCAGCCCCAGCATTTT. Translated, it gives CASSRDRGQPQHF.

This clone has a handful of counts. The chain recombines TRBV7-9 with TRBJ1-2; D uncertain. Trimming took 0 bases from V and 4 from J, leaving 9 bases between them. CDR1 and CDR2 from the germline V gene are SEHNR and FQNEAQ (reference sequence). The CDR3 is 14 residues long. The CDR3 region is CASSLAPKLYGYTF. DNA of the CDR3: TGTGCCAGCAGCTTAGCCCCCAAGCTCTATGGCTACACCTTC.

This sequence joins TRBV6-5 and TRBJ1-1; TRBD1 might be the D (5 bases). Germline loops: CDR1 MNHEY, CDR2 SVGAGI. V gave up 6 bases and J gave up 0 bases, with 11 bases separating them. The CDR3 contains 14 residues. CDR3 region: CASSRDLLNTEAFF. CDR3 bases: TGTGCCAGCAGCAGGGACCTGTTGAACACTGAAGCTTTCTTT.

The chain has TRBV27 and TRBJ2-1, with D possibly TRBD2 on 6 matching bases. The germline V gene encodes CDR1 MNHEY and CDR2 SMNVEV (reference sequence). Trimming left V 5 bases short and J 5 bases short, with 16 bases between. The CDR3 length is 15 residues. CDR3 sequence: CASSKGLTFHNEQFF. CDR3 DNA sequence: TGTGCCAGCAGTAAGGGACTCACGTTCCACAATGAGCAGTTCTTC.